This TCR beta chain comes out of a study of shared clonotypes between healthy human individuals. Clones were sequenced by immunoSEQ multiplex PCR, and TCRdb holds only the in-frame ones, with some missing. The data show some 1.1 million clones, 77% seen once. This CDR3 comprises 15 residues. Germline CDR1 LNHDA, CDR2 SQIVND (reference sequence). With 1 base clipped from V and 8 bases from J, the junction kept 9 bases outside the gene matches. V gene TRBV19 combines with J gene TRBJ1-1; TRBD1 aligns across 8 bases. The specimen was memory CD4+ T cells from PBMCs. As to subset: CD45RA-negative fraction. The receptor was isolated from a man aged 18 to 30 in good health. Some clones in this sample may be carry-over from other donors' samples. The CDR3 spells CASSIGTGRSSEAFF. In nucleotides, the CDR3 is TGTGCCAGTAGTATAGGGACAGGGCGGAGCTCGGAAGCTTTCTTT.